This entry lists 7 T cell receptor beta chains sequenced from one sample in a study of memory CD4+ T cells and cytomegalovirus serostatus. Some clones are missing from TCRdb's copy, which holds only in-frame ones; the method was immunoSEQ multiplex PCR. The table has 55,000 to 75,000 clones, 75% to 90% seen once. Single viable CD3+CD4+CD8-CD45RO+ cells were sorted as the memory CD4+ T cells. Sequences were obtained from memory CD4+ T cells from blood. The receptor source for this set is an adult in good health and CMV-seronegative.

This rearrangement joins TRBV9 to TRBJ2-3, with a possible D match to TRBD2 (6 bases). The CDR3 is 13 residues long. Per the germline V gene, CDR1 is SGDLS and CDR2 is YYNGEE. Between the trimmed V and J ends, which lost 1 base and 6 bases, there was a span of 9 bases. Written as DNA, the CDR3 is TGTGCCAGCAGCGTACAGGCGGGGGATACGCAGTATTTT. It is translated as CASSVQAGDTQYF.

This chain uses TRBV7-9 with TRBJ2-5, with D perhaps matching TRBD2 (5 bases). The CDR3 has 14 residues. The V end lost 5 bases, the J end lost 4 bases, and 14 bases lay between the germline ends. Germline CDR1 and CDR2: SEHNR and FQNEAQ (reference sequence). CDR3 bases: TGTGCCAGCAGCCTTCCTATCCGGGGAGAGACCCAGTACTTC. Encoded protein: CASSLPIRGETQYF.

CDR3 in amino acids: CASSPGLAGGGYEQYF. CDR3 in DNA: TGTGCCAGCTCACCCGGACTAGCGGGAGGGGGGTACGAGCAGTACTTC. The chain is built from TRBV18 and TRBJ2-7, with 15 bases identical to TRBD2. Germline lookup yields CDR1 KGHSH and CDR2 LQKENI. The CDR3 consists of 16 residues. V trimming: 3 bases; J trimming: 4 bases; junction bases outside the gene matches: 4.

The gene calls are TRBV10-1 and TRBJ2-3; TRBD2 agrees at 8 bases. CDR3 length: 15 amino acids. From germline, CDR1 is WNHNN and CDR2 SYGVQD (reference sequence). V trimming: 3 bases; J trimming: 1 base; junction bases outside the gene matches: 3. Here the CDR3 DNA reads TGCGCCAGCAGTGAATCGCGGGGGGGCACAGATACGCAGTATTTT. This sequence encodes CASSESRGGTDTQYF.

For the CDR3, the DNA is TGTGCCAGCGGGAGTCTGCCCCAGCATTTT. It codes for CASGSLPQHF. The V gene is TRBV6-6, the J gene TRBJ1-5; D is unresolved. The germline V gene has CDR1 MNHNY and CDR2 SVGAGI (reference sequence). V lost 8 bases and J lost 9, with 8 bases in between. CDR3 length equals 10 residues.

Only one count was recorded for this clone. In nucleotides, the CDR3 is TGTGCCAGCAGCTTGGTCGCCGGGACGGGAGATACGCAGTATTTT. Amino acids: CASSLVAGTGDTQYF. The chain is built from TRBV5-8 and TRBJ2-3; D might be TRBD1 or TRBD2, each matching 5 bases. Germline V CDR1 and CDR2: SGHTS, YDEGEE. The CDR3 totals 15 residues. V was trimmed by 0 bases and J by 5 bases, leaving 13 bases between them.

This clone was counted once. This sequence joins TRBV5-1 and TRBJ1-2; the match to TRBD1 covers 7 bases. The CDR3 loop spans 18 amino acids. The V segment lost 0 bases and the J segment 1 base; nucleotides outside the gene matches: 12. CDR1 and CDR2 from the germline V gene are SGHRS and YFSETQ. CDR3 DNA: TGCGCCAGCAGCTTGGCCCCAACAGGGGTCGAGAGTAACTATGGCTACACCTTC. The encoded protein is CASSLAPTGVESNYGYTF.